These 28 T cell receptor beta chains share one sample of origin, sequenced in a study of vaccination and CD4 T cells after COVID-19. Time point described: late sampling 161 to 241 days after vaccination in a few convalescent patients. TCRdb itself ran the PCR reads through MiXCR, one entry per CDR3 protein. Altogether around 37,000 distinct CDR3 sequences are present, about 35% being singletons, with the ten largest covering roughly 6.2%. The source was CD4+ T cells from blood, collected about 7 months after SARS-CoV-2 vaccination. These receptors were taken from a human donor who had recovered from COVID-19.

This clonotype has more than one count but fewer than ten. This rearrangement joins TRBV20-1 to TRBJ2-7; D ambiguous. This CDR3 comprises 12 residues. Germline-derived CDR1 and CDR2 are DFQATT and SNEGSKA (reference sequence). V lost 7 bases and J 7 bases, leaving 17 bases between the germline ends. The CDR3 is CSGRPSFDEQYF. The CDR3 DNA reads TGCAGTGGCAGACCTAGTTTCGATGAGCAGTACTTC.

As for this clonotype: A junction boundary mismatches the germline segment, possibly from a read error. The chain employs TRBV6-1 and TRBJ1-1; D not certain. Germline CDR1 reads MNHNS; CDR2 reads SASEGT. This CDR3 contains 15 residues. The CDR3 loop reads CASGDPEGMNTEAFF. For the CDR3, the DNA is TGTGCCAGCGGTGATCCCGAGGGCATGAACACTGAAGCTTTCTTT.

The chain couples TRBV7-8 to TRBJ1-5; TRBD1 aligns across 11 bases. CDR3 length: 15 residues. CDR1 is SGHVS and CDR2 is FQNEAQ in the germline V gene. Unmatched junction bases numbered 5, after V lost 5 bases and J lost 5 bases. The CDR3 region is CASSPRDRGYQPQHF. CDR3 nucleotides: TGTGCCAGCAGCCCTCGGGACAGGGGGTATCAGCCCCAGCATTTT. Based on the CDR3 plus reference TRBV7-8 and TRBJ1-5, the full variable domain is GAGVSQSPRYKVAKRGQDVALRCDPISGHVSLFWYQQALGQGPEFLTYFQNEAQLDKSGLPSDRFFAERPEGSVSTLKIQRTQQEDSAVYLCASSPRDRGYQPQHFGDGTRLSIL.

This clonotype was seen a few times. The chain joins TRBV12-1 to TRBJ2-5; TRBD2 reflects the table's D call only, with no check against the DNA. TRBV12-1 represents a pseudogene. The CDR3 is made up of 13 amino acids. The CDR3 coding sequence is TGTGCCAGCAGCCTTAGCGCCCAAGAGACCCAGTACTTC. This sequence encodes CASSLSAQETQYF.

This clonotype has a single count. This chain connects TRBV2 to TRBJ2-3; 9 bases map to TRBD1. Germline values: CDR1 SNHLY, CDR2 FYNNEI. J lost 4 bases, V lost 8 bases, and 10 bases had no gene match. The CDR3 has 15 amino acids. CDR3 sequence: CASGRQRDRADTQYF. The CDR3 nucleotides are TGTGCCAGCGGTCGACAACGGGACAGGGCAGATACGCAGTATTTT. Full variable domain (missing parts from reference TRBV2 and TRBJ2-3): EPEVTQTPSHQVTQMGQEVILRCVPISNHLYFYWYRQILGQKVEFLVSFYNNEISEKSEIFDDQFSVERPDGSNFTLKIRSTKLEDSAMYFCASGRQRDRADTQYFGPGTRLTVL.

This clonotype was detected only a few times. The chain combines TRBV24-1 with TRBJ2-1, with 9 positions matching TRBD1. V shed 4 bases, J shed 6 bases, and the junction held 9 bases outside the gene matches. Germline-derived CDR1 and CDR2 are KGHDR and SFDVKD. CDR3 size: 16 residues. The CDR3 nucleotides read TGTGCCACCAGTGACATCCGGGACAGGGCTCCCAATGAGCAGTTCTTC. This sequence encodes CATSDIRDRAPNEQFF.

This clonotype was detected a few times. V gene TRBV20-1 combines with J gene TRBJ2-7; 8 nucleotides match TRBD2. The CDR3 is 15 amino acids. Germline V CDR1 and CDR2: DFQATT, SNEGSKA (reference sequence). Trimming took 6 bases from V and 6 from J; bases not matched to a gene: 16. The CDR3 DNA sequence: TGCAGTGCCTCAGGCCCCGGAGCGGGAGTCCGCGAGCAGTACTTC. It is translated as CSASGPGAGVREQYF.

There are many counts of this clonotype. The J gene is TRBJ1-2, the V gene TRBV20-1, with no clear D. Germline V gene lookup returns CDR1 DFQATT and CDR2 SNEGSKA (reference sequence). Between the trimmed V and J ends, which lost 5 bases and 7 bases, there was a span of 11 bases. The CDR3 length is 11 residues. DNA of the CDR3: TGCAGTGCTCAGGCCTATGGTGGCTACACCTTC. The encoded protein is CSAQAYGGYTF.

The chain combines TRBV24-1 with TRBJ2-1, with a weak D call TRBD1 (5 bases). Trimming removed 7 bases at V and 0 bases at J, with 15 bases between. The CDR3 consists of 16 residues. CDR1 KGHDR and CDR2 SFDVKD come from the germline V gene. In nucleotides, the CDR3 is TGTGCCACCAGCCATTCCCGGACAAGCTCCTACAATGAGCAGTTCTTC. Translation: CATSHSRTSSYNEQFF.

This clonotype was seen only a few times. The CDR3 reads CSARVSIGVGEAFF. The CDR3 nucleotides are TGCAGTGCTAGGGTTTCAATAGGGGTAGGCGAAGCTTTCTTT. This sequence joins TRBV20-1 and TRBJ1-1; D might be TRBD1 (5 bases). Germline values: CDR1 DFQATT, CDR2 SNEGSKA (reference sequence). Trimming took 3 bases from V and 8 from J, leaving 19 bases between them. The CDR3 length is 14 residues.

CDR3 sequence reads: CASSESGLAVSTDTQYF. The CDR3 DNA reads as TGTGCCAGCAGTGAATCTGGACTAGCGGTGAGCACAGATACGCAGTATTTT. This chain joins TRBV25-1 and TRBJ2-3; TRBD2 matches at 10 bases. Germline V gene lookup returns CDR1 MGHDK and CDR2 SYGVNS. The CDR3 covers 17 residues. V was pared by 1 base and J by 0 bases, with 4 bases of the junction left unmatched.

DNA for the CDR3: TGCAGTGCGGATAGGACTAGCGGGAATACAGATACGCAGTATTTT. It specifies CSADRTSGNTDTQYF. This chain uses TRBV20-1 with TRBJ2-3, with 12 bases that match TRBD2. Trimming took 6 bases from V and 3 from J; bases not matched to a gene: 7. CDR1 is DFQATT and CDR2 is SNEGSKA in the germline V gene (reference sequence). This CDR3 comprises 15 residues.

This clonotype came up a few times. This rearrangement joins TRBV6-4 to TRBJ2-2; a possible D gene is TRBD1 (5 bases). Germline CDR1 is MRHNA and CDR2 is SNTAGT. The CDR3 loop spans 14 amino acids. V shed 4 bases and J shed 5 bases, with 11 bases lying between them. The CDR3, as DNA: TGTGCCAGCAGTGGAACCCCAGGGACCGGGGAGCTGTTTTTT. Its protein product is CASSGTPGTGELFF.

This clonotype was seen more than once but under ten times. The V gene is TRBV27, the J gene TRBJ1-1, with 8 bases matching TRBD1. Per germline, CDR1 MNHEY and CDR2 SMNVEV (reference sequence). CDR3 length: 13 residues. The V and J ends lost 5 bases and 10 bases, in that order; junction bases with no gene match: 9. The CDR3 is CASSPQGAQGAFF. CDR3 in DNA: TGTGCCAGCAGTCCCCAGGGGGCGCAGGGAGCTTTCTTT.

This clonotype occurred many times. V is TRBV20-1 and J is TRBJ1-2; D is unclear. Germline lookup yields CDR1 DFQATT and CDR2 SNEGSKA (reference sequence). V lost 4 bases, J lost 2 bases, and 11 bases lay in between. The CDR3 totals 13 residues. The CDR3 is CSATESLNYGYTF. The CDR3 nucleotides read TGCAGTGCTACGGAGAGTCTAAACTATGGCTACACCTTC.

The DNA of the CDR3 is TGCAGTGCTAGATCCTTTCCGGGACAGGGCACGAACACCGGGGAGCTGTTTTTT. Translated, it gives CSARSFPGQGTNTGELFF. The chain joins TRBV20-1 to TRBJ2-2; 9 bases are a match to TRBD1. The CDR3 is 18 residues long. Germline assignment: CDR1 DFQATT and CDR2 SNEGSKA (reference sequence). J gave up 0 bases and V 2 bases, and 10 bases lay outside the gene matches.

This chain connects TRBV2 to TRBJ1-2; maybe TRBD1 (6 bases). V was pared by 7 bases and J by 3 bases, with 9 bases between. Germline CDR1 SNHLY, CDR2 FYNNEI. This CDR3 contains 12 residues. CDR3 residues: CASTYRDYGYTF. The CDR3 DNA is TGTGCCAGCACGTACAGGGACTATGGCTACACCTTC.

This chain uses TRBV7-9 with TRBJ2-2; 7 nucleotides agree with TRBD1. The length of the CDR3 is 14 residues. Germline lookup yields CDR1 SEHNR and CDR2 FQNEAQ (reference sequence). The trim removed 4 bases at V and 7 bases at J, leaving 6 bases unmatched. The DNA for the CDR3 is TGTGCCAGCAGCTCGACAGGGAAGGGCGGGGAGCTGTTTTTT. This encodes CASSSTGKGGELFF. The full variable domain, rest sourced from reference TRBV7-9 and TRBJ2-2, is DTGVSQNPRHKITKRGQNVTFRCDPISEHNRLYWYRQTLGQGPEFLTYFQNEAQLEKSRLLSDRFSAERPKGSFSTLEIQRTEQGDSAMYLCASSSTGKGGELFFGEGSRLTVL.

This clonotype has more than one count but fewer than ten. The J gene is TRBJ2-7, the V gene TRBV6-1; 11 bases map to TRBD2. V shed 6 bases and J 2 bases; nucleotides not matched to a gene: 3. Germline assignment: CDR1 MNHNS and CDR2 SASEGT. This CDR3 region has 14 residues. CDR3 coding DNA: TGTGCCAGCAGCGTAGCGGGAGGGCCCTACGAGCAGTACTTC. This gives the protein CASSVAGGPYEQYF.

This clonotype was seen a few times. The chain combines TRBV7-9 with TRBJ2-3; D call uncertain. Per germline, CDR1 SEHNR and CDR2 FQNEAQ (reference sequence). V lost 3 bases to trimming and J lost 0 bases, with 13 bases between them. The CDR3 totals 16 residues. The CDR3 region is CASSLLVSTSTDTQYF. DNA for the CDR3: TGTGCCAGCAGCTTGCTAGTCTCTACTAGCACAGATACGCAGTATTTT.

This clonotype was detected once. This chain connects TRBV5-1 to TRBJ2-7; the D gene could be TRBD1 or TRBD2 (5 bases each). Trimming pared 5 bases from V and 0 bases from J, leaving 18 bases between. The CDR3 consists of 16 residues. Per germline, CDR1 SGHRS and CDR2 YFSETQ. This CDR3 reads CASSTTGGQSSYEQYF. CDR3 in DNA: TGCGCCAGCAGTACAACAGGAGGCCAGAGCTCCTACGAGCAGTACTTC.

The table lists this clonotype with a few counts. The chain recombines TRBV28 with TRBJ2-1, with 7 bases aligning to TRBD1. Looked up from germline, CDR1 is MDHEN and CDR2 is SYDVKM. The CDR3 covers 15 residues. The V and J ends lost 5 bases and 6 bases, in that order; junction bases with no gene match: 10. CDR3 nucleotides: TGTGCCAGCAGTCAAGGGGGCCGGTCACTCAATGAGCAGTTCTTC. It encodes CASSQGGRSLNEQFF.

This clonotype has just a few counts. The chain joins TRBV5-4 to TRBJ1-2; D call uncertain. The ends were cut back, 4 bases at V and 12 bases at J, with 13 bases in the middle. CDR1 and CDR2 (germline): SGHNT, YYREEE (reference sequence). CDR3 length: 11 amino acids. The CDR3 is CASSLGGEDTF. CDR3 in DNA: TGTGCCAGCAGCCTGGGCGGTGAAGACACCTTC.

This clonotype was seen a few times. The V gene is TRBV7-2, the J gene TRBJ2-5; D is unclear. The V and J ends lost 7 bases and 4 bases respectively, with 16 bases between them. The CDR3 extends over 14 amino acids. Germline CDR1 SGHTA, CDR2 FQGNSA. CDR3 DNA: TGTGCCAGCAACTCGAGGAGAGGCGCAGAGACCCAGTACTTC. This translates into CASNSRRGAETQYF.

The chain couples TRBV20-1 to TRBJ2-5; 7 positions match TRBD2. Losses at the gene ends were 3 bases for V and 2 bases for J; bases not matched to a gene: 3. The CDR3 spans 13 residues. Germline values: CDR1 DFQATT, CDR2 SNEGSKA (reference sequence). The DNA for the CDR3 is TGCAGTGCTAGGCCTAGCGGACAAGAGACCCAGTACTTC. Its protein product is CSARPSGQETQYF.

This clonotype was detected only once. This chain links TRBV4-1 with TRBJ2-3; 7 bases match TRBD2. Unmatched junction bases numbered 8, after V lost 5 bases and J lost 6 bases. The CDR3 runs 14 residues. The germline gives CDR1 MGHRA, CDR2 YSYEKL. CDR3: CASSGREAVDTQYF. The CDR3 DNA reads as TGCGCCAGCAGCGGACGGGAGGCCGTGGATACGCAGTATTTT.

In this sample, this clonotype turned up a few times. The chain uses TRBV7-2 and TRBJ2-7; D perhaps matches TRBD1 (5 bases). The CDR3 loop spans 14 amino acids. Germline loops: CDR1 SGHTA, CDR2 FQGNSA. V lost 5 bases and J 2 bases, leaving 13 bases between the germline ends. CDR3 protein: CASSVAGRTYEQYF. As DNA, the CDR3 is TGTGCCAGCAGCGTGGCAGGGCGAACCTACGAGCAGTACTTC.

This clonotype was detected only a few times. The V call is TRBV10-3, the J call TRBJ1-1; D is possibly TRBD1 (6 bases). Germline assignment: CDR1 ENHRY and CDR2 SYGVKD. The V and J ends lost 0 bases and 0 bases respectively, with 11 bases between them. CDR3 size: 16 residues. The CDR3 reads CAISESGGRMNTEAFF. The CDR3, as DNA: TGTGCCATCAGTGAGTCCGGGGGCAGAATGAACACTGAAGCTTTCTTT.